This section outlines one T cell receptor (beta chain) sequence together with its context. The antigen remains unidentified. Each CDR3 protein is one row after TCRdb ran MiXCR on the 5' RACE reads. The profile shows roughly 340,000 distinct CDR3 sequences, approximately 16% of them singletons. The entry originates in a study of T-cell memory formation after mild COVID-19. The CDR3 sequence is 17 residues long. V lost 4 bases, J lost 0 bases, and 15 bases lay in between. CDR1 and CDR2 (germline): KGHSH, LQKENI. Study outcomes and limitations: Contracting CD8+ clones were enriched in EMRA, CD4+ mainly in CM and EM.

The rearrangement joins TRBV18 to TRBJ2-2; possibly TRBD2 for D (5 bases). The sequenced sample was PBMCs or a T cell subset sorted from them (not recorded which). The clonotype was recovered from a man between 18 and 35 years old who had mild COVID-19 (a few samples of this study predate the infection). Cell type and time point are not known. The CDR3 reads CASSRLWGAANTGELFF. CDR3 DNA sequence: TGTGCCAGCTCACGACTCTGGGGAGCGGCGAACACCGGGGAGCTGTTTTTT. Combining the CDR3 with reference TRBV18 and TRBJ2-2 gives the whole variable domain NAGVMQNPRHLVRRRGQEARLRCSPMKGHSHVYWYRQLPEEGLKFMVYLQKENIIDESGMPKERFSAEFPKEGPSILRIQQVVRGDSAAYFCASSRLWGAANTGELFFGEGSRLTVL.